This T cell receptor (beta chain) was documented in a study of blood T cell repertoires in COVID-19. Study-wide context: Sites in the United States, Italy and Spain provided acute and convalescent COVID-19 samples. Nucleic acid was either cDNA or gDNA, and it came from T cells, B-cell-depleted T cells, or PBMCs.

The repertoire was sequenced with immunoSEQ multiplex PCR; TCRdb's copy has only in-frame clones and lacks some. The sample contains approximately 34,000 clones, more than 75% of which appear only once. Losses at the gene ends were 3 bases for V and 7 bases for J; bases not matched to a gene: 6. Germline V gene lookup returns CDR1 SGHTA and CDR2 FQGTGA. The CDR3 is 15 residues long. The chain uses TRBV7-3 and TRBJ2-2; 9 bases are a match to TRBD2. This receptor was taken from a man in his 60s with active COVID-19. Sample: peripheral blood. CDR3 loop: CASSFTSGSSGELFF. CDR3 coding DNA: TGTGCCAGCAGCTTCACTAGCGGGTCGAGCGGGGAGCTGTTTTTT.